The 10 T cell receptor beta chains in this list originate from one sample, sequenced in a study of T cell repertoires in cytomegalovirus infection. MiXCR, run by TCRdb on the reads, gives a single entry per CDR3 protein. The sample consists of fewer than 900,000 distinct CDR3 sequences, roughly 29% of them appearing once. These receptors lack a known antigen. The specimen comprised cultured CD8+ T cells from PBMCs, sampled from culture after CMV antigen stimulation. Receptor source: a human donor in good health (CMV status not recorded). Some clones in this sample may be carry-over from other donors' samples.

The V call is TRBV12-3 or TRBV12-4, the J call TRBJ2-5; 9 nucleotides agree with TRBD2. The CDR3 spans 17 residues. The V and J ends lost 2 bases and 1 base, in that order; junction bases with no gene match: 8. The CDR3 here is CASSLRPSGALQETQYF. CDR3 nucleotide sequence: TGTGCCAGCAGTTTACGCCCTAGCGGGGCGCTCCAAGAGACCCAGTACTTC.

In its sample, this clonotype was seen many times. CDR3: CASSPDRYEQYV. CDR3 in DNA: TGTGCCAGCAGTCCCGACAGATACGAGCAGTACGTC. The genes are TRBV7-2 and TRBJ2-7; a weak D match, TRBD1 (5 bases). The CDR3 has 12 residues. V lost 6 bases to trimming and J lost 4 bases, with 10 bases between them. CDR1 is SGHTA, CDR2 FQGNSA, per germline.

Only a few counts were recorded for this clonotype. The rearrangement uses TRBV3-1 and TRBJ1-2; 8 bases line up with TRBD1. In germline, CDR1 is LGHDT, CDR2 YNNKEL (reference sequence). This CDR3 is 17 amino acids long. V was clipped by 0 bases and J by 5 bases; unmatched bases: 11. The CDR3 region has the DNA TGTGCCAGCAGCCAAGAGTTGGGCAGGGGGCTATATTATGGCTACACCTTC. Translated, it gives CASSQELGRGLYYGYTF.

The chain carries TRBV7-6 and TRBJ2-7, with D maybe TRBD2 (6 bases). V was cut by 4 bases and J by 0 bases, with 10 bases left in between. The V gene's germline CDR1 is SGHVS and CDR2 FNYEAQ. This CDR3 has 14 amino acids. DNA for the CDR3: TGTGCCAGCAGCTCGGACGGGAGCTCCTACGAGCAGTACTTC. Its protein product is CASSSDGSSYEQYF. The full variable domain, in which reference TRBV7-6 and TRBJ2-7 provide the parts outside the CDR3, is GAGVSQSPRYKVTKRGQDVALRCDPISGHVSLYWYRQALGQGPEFLTYFNYEAQQDKSGLPNDRFSAERPEGSISTLTIQRTEQRDSAMYRCASSSDGSSYEQYFGPGTRLTVT.

The chain has TRBV5-1 and TRBJ2-3; D is undetermined. V was cut by 0 bases and J by 2 bases, with 10 bases left in between. This CDR3 region has 15 residues. The germline CDR1 and CDR2 sequences are SGHRS and YFSETQ. The CDR3 DNA reads TGCGCCAGCAGCTTGGAGATTGGGTACACAGATACGCAGTATTTT. This sequence encodes CASSLEIGYTDTQYF.

In this sample, this clonotype turned up a few times. The chain has TRBV6-2 or TRBV6-3 and TRBJ2-2; 10 bases agree with TRBD2. From germline, CDR1 is MNHEY and CDR2 SVGEGT. The ends lost 0 bases at V and 1 base at J; junction bases unmatched: 14. The length of the CDR3 is 21 residues. CDR3 region: CASSYSVVAGGHTLNTGELFF. Here the CDR3 DNA reads TGTGCCAGCAGTTACTCGGTGGTAGCGGGGGGCCACACCTTGAACACCGGGGAGCTGTTTTTT.

CDR3 protein: CASSYPGTSGRYTQYF. In DNA, the CDR3 is TGTGCCAGCAGTTACCCAGGGACTAGCGGGCGATATACGCAGTATTTT. This rearrangement joins TRBV6-2 or TRBV6-3 to TRBJ2-3; 12 bases are shared with TRBD2. CDR3 length equals 16 residues. V trimming: 2 bases; J trimming: 7 bases; junction bases outside the gene matches: 7. Germline CDR1 is MNHEY and CDR2 is SVGEGT.

The J gene is TRBJ1-2, the V gene TRBV19; D gene uncertain. Germline CDR1 is LNHDA and CDR2 is SQIVND (reference sequence). Trimming cost V 4 bases and J 1 base, with 7 bases left between them. The CDR3 spans 13 residues. The CDR3 spells CASSRNNNYGYTF. In nucleotides, the CDR3 is TGTGCCAGTAGTAGGAATAATAACTATGGCTACACCTTC.

This chain connects TRBV27 to TRBJ1-1; D perhaps matches TRBD1 (5 bases). From germline, CDR1 is MNHEY and CDR2 SMNVEV (reference sequence). V lost 2 bases to trimming and J lost 5 bases, with 12 bases between them. The CDR3 consists of 14 residues. This CDR3 is CASSLRGVVTEAFF. DNA for the CDR3: TGTGCCAGCAGTTTACGGGGGGTGGTAACTGAAGCTTTCTTT.

The rearrangement uses TRBV19 and TRBJ2-1; 11 positions agree with TRBD1. The germline gives CDR1 LNHDA, CDR2 SQIVND (reference sequence). Trimming took 2 bases from V and 6 from J; bases not matched to a gene: 3. The CDR3 length is 15 residues. The CDR3: CASSIYGTGGNEQFF. CDR3 DNA: TGTGCCAGTAGTATATACGGGACAGGGGGCAATGAGCAGTTCTTC.